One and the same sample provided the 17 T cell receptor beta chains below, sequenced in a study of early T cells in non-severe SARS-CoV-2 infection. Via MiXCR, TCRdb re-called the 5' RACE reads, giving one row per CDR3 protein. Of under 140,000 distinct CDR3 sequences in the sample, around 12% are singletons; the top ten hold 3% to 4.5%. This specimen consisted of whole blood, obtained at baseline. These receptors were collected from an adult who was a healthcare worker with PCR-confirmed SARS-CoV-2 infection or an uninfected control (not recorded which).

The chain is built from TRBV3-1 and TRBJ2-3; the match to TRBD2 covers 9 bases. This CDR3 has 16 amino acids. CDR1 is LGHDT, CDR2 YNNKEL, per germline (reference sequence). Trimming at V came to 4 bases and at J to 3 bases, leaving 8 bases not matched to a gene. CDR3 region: CASSLSGGPVTDTQYF. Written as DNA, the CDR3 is TGTGCCAGCAGCCTCAGCGGGGGGCCGGTTACAGATACGCAGTATTTT.

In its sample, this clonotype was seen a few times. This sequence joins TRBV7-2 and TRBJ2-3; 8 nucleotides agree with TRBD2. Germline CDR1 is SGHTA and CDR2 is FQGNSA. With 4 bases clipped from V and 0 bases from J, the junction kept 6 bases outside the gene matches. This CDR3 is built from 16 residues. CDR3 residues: CASSSIAGMSTDTQYF. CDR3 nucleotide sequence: TGTGCCAGCAGCTCAATAGCGGGGATGAGCACAGATACGCAGTATTTT.

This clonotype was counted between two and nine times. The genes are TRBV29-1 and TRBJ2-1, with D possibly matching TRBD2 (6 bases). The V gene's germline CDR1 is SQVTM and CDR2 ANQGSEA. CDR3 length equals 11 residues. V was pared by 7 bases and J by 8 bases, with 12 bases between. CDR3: CSGGTRDEQFF. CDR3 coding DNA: TGCAGCGGCGGGACCCGCGATGAGCAGTTCTTC.

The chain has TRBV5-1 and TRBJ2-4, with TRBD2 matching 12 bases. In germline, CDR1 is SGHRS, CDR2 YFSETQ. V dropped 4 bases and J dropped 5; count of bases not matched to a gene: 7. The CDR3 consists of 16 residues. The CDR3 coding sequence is TGCGCCAGCAGCGTGGGACTAGCGGGCCCCCAAAACATTCAGTACTTC. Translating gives CASSVGLAGPQNIQYF.

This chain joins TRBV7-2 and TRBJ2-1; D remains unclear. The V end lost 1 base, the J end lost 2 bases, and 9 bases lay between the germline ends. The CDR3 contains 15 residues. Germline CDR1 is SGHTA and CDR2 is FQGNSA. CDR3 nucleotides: TGTGCCAGCAGCTTAGGGTCTAGGACCTACAATGAGCAGTTCTTC. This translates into CASSLGSRTYNEQFF.

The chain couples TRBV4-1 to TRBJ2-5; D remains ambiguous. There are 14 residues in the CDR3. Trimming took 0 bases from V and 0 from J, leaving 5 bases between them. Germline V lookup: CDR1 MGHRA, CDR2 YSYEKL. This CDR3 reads CASSQDEDQETQYF. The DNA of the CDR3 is TGCGCCAGCAGCCAAGACGAGGACCAAGAGACCCAGTACTTC.

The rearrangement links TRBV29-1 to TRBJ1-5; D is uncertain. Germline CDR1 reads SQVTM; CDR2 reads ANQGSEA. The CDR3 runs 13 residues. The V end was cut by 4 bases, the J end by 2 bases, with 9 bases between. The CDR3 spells CSVVGQGNQPQHF. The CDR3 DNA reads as TGCAGCGTTGTAGGTCAGGGCAATCAGCCCCAGCATTTT.

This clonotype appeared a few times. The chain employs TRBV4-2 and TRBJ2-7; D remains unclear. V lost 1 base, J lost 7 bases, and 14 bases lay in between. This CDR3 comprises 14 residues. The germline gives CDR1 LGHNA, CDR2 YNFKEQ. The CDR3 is CASSQVAVGTEQYF. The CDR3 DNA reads TGTGCCAGCAGCCAAGTCGCGGTGGGAACGGAGCAGTACTTC.

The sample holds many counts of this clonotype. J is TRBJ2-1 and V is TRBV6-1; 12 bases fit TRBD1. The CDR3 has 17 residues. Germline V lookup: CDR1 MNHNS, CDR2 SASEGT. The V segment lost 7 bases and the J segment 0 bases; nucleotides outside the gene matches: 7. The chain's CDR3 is CASTRRGQGASYNEQFF. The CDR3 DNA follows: TGTGCCAGCACCCGTAGGGGACAGGGGGCCTCCTACAATGAGCAGTTCTTC.

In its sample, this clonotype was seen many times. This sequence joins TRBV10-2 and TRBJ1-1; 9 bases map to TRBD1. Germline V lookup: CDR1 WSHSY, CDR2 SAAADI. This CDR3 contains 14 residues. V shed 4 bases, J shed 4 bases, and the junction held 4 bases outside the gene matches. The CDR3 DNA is TGCGCCAGCAGTGGTTGGGACAGGGTCACTGAAGCTTTCTTT. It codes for CASSGWDRVTEAFF.

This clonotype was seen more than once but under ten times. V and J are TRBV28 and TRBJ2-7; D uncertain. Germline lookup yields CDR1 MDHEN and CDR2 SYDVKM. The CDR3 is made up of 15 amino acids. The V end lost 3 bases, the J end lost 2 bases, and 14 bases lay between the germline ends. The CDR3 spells CASSFRVRLAYEQYF. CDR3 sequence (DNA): TGTGCCAGCAGTTTCCGGGTCCGTCTCGCCTACGAGCAGTACTTC.

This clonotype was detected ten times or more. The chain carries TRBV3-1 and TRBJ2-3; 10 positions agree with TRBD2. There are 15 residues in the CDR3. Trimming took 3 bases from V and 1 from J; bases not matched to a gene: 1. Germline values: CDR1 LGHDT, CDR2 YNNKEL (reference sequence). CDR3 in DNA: TGTGCCAGCAGCCAGGGGACTAGCGGCACAGATACGCAGTATTTT. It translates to CASSQGTSGTDTQYF.

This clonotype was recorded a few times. Here the CDR3 reads CASSASGTNSYNEQFF. In nucleotides, the CDR3 is TGTGCCAGCAGCGCGTCCGGGACCAACTCCTACAATGAGCAGTTCTTC. V usage is TRBV9 and J usage is TRBJ2-1; the D gene could be TRBD1 or TRBD2 (5 bases each). In germline, CDR1 is SGDLS, CDR2 YYNGEE. Trimming pared 3 bases from V and 0 bases from J, leaving 13 bases between. The CDR3 is 16 residues long. The full variable domain, its missing parts supplied by reference TRBV9 and TRBJ2-1, is DSGVTQTPKHLITATGQRVTLRCSPRSGDLSVYWYQQSLDQGLQFLIQYYNGEERAKGNILERFSAQQFPDLHSELNLSSLELGDSALYFCASSASGTNSYNEQFFGPGTRLTVL.

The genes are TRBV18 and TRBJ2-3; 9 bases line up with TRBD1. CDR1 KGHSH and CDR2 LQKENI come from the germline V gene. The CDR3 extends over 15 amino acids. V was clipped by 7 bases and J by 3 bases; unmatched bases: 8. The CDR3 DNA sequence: TGTGCCAGCTTCACCGGACAGGGGTCGACAGATACGCAGTATTTT. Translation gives CASFTGQGSTDTQYF. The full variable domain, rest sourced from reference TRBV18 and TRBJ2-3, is NAGVMQNPRHLVRRRGQEARLRCSPMKGHSHVYWYRQLPEEGLKFMVYLQKENIIDESGMPKERFSAEFPKEGPSILRIQQVVRGDSAAYFCASFTGQGSTDTQYFGPGTRLTVL.

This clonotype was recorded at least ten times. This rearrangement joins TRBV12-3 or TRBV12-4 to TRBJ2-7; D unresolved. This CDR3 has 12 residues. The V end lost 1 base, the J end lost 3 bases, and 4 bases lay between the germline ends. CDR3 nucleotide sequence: TGTGCCAGCAGTTTAGATCACTACGAGCAGTACTTC. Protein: CASSLDHYEQYF.

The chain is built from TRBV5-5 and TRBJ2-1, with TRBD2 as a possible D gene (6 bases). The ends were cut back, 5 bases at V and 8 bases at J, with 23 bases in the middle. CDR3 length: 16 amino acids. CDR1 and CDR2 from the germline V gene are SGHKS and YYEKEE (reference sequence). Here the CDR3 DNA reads TGTGCCAGCAGTCCCGGCGGGGCCGTACTCCCTTATGAGCAGTTCTTC. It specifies CASSPGGAVLPYEQFF.

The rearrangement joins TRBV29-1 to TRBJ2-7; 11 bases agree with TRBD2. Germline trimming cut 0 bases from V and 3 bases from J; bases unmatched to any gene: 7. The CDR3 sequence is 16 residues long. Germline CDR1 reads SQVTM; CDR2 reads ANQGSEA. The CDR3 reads CSVEDGISGRDYEQYF. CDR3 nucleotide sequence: TGCAGCGTTGAAGATGGAATTAGCGGGAGGGACTACGAGCAGTACTTC.